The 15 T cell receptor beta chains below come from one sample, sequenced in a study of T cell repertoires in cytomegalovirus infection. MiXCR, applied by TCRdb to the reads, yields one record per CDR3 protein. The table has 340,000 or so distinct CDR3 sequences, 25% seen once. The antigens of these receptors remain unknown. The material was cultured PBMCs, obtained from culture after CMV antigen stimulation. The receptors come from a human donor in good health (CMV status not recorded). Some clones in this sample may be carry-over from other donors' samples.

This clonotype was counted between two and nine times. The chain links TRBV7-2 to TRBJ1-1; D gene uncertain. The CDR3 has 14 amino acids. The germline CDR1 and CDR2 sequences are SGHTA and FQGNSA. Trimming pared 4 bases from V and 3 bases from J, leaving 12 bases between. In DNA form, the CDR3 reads TGTGCCAGCAGCTCCATTGGCTGGGACACTGAAGCTTTCTTT. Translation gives CASSSIGWDTEAFF.

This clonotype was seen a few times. Here the CDR3 reads CASSVGTGTEAFF. The CDR3 DNA follows: TGTGCCAGCAGCGTCGGGACAGGGACTGAAGCTTTCTTT. The chain is built from TRBV7-9 and TRBJ1-1; 9 bases match TRBD1. Germline CDR1 and CDR2: SEHNR and FQNEAQ (reference sequence). The CDR3 loop spans 13 amino acids. With 5 bases clipped from V and 5 bases from J, the junction kept 3 bases outside the gene matches.

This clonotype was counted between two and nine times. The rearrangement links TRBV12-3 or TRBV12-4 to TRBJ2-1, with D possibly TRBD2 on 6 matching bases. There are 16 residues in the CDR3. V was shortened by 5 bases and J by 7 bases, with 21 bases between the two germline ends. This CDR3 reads CASSPGLGGARNEQFF. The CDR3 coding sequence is TGTGCCAGCAGTCCCGGTCTGGGCGGGGCCAGAAATGAGCAGTTCTTC.

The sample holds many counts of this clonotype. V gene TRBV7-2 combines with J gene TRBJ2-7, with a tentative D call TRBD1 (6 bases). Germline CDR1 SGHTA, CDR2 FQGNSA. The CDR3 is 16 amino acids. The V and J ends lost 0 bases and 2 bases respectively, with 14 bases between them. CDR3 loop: CASSLAQGQFPYEQYF. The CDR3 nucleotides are TGTGCCAGCAGCTTAGCGCAAGGACAGTTTCCCTACGAGCAGTACTTC.

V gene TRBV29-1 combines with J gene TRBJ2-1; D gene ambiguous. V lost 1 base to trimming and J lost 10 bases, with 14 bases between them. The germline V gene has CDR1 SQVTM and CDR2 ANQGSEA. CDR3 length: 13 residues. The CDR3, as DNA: TGCAGCGTTGAAGCCTACTTGGATCGGGAGCAGTTCTTC. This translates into CSVEAYLDREQFF.

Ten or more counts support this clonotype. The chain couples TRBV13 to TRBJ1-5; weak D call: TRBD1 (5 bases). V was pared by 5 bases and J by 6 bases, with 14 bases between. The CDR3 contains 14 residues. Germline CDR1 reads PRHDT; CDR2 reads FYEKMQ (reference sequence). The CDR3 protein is CASSEAGVGQPQHF. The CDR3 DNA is TGTGCCAGCAGCGAGGCGGGGGTTGGTCAGCCCCAGCATTTT.

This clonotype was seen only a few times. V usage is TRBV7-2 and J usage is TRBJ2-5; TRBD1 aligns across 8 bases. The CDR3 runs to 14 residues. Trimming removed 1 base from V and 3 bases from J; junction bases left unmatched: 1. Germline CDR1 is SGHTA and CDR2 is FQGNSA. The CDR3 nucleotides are TGTGCCAGCAGCTTAGACAGGGGGGAAGAGACCCAGTACTTC. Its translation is CASSLDRGEETQYF. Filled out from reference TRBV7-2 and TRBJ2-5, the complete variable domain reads GAGVSQSPSNKVTEKGKDVELRCDPISGHTALYWYRQSLGQGLEFLIYFQGNSAPDKSGLPSDRFSAERTGGSVSTLTIQRTQQEDSAVYLCASSLDRGEETQYFGPGTRLLVL.

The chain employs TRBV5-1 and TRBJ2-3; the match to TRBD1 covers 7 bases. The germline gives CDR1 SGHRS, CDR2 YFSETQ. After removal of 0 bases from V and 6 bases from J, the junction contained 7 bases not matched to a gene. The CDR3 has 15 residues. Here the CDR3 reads CASSLGQGVADTQYF. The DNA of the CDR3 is TGCGCCAGCAGCTTGGGTCAGGGGGTTGCCGATACGCAGTATTTT. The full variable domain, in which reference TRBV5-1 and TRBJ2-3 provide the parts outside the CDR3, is KAGVTQTPRYLIKTRGQQVTLSCSPISGHRSVSWYQQTPGQGLQFLFEYFSETQRNKGNFPGRFSGRQFSNSRSEMNVSTLELGDSALYLCASSLGQGVADTQYFGPGTRLTVL.

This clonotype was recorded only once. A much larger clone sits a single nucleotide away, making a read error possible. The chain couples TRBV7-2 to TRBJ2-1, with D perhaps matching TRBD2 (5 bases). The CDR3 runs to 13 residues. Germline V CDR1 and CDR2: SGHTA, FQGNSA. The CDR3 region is CAGSVGGYNEQFF. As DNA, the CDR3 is TGTGCCGGCAGCGTAGGAGGCTACAATGAGCAGTTCTTC.

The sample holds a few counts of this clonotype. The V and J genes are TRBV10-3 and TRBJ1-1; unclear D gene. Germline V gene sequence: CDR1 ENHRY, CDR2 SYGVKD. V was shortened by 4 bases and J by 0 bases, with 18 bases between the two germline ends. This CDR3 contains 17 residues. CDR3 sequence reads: CAISGPEDRFMNTEAFF. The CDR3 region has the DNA TGTGCCATCAGTGGCCCAGAAGACCGTTTCATGAACACTGAAGCTTTCTTT.

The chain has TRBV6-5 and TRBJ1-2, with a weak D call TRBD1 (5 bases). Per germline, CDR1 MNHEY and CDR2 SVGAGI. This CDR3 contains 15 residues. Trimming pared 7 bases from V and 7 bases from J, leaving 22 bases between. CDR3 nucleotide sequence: TGTGCCAGCACCGGCAGGGCTGACGTTTCGGGTGGCTACACCTTC. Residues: CASTGRADVSGGYTF.

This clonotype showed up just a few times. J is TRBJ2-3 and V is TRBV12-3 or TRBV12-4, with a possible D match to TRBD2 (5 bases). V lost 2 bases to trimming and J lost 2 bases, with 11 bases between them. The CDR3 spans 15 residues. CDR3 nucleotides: TGTGCCAGCAGTTTATCTGCGGGTGCCACAGATACGCAGTATTTT. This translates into CASSLSAGATDTQYF.

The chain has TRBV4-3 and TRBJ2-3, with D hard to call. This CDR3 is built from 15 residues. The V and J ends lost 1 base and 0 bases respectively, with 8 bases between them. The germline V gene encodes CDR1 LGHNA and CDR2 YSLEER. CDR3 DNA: TGCGCCAGCAGCCAAGCTATAGGTAGCACAGATACGCAGTATTTT. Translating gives CASSQAIGSTDTQYF.

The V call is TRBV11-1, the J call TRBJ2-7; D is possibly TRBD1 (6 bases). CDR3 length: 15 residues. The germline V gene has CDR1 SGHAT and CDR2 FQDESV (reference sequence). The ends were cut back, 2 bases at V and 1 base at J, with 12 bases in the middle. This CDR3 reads CASSLLQGKSYEQYF. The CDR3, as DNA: TGTGCCAGCAGCTTACTACAGGGTAAATCCTACGAGCAGTACTTC.

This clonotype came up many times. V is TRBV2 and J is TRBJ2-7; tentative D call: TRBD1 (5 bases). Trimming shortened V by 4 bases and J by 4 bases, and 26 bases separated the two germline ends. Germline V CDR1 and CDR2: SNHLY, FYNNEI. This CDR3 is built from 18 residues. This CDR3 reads CASSGPRDPDFPTYEQYV. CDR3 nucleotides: TGTGCCAGCAGTGGGCCCAGGGATCCTGACTTTCCCACTTACGAGCAGTACGTC.